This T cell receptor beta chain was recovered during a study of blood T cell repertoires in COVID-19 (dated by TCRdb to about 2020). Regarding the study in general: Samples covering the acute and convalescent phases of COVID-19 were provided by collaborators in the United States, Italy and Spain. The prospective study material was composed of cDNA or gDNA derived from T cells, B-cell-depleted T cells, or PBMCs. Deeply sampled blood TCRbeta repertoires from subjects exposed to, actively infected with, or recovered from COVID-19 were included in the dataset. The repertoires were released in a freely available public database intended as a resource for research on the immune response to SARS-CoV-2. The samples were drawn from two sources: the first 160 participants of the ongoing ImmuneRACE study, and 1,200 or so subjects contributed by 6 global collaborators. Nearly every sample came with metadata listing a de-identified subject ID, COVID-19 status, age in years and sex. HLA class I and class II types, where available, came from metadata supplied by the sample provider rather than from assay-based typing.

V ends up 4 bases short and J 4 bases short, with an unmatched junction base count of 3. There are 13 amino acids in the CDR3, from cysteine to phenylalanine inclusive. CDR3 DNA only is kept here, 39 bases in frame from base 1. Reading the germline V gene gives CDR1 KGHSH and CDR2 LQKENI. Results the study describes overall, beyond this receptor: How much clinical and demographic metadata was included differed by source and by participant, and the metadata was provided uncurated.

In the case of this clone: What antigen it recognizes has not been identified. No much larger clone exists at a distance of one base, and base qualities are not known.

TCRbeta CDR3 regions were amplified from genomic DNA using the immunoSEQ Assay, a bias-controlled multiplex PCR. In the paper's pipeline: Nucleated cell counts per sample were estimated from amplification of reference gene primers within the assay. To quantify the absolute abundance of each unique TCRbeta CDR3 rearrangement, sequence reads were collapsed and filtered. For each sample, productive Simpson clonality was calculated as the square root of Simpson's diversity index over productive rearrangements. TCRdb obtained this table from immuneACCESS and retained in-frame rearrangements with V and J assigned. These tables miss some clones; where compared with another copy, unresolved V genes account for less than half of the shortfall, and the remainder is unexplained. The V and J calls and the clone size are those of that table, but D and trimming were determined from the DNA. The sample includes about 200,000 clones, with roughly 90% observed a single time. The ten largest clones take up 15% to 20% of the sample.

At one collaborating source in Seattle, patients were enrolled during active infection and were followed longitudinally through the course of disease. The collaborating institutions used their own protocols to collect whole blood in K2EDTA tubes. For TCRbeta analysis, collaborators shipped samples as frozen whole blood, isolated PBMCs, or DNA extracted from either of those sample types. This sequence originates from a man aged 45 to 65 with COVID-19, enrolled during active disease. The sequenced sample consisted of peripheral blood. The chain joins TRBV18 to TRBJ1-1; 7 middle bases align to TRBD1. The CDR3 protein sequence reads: CASSRPGGTEAFF. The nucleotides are TGTGCCAGCTCACGCCCAGGGGGCACTGAAGCTTTCTTT.